The rows below give T cell receptor beta chains drawn from one sample of a study of cytomegalovirus exposure and HLA in healthy donors. TCRdb's table, derived via immunoSEQ multiplex PCR, lists solely in-frame clones and lacks some. The sample lists about 63,000 clones; 70% to 90% were seen once. The sequenced sample was PBMCs. The receptors come from a woman aged 18-29 years in good health and CMV-seronegative. CDR3s leave out the opening cysteine and the closing phenylalanine or tryptophan. The order of the fields is V gene, clone size, CDR3 length, CDR3 protein. Rows may omit the clone size; those that give it use once, few, many or a size class.

v_gene: TRBV9; abundance: NA; len: 13; CDR3aa: ASSVEAGGLYEQF
v_gene: TRBV11-1; abundance: NA; len: 11; CDR3aa: ASRQGGNTEAF
v_gene: TRBV28; abundance: few; len: 12; CDR3aa: ASTPGQGNSPLH
v_gene: TRBV7-2; abundance: NA; len: 11; CDR3aa: ASSLQGGNTIY
v_gene: TRBV28; abundance: few; len: 12; CDR3aa: ASFPGGTNYGYT
v_gene: TRBV5-1; abundance: NA; len: 15; CDR3aa: ASSSPPGQGSYNEQF
v_gene: TRBV19; abundance: NA; len: 16; CDR3aa: ASSIPPGQVVANYGYT
v_gene: TRBV27; abundance: NA; len: 11; CDR3aa: ASRPRELLGYT
v_gene: TRBV5-8; abundance: NA; len: 11; CDR3aa: ASSWGPTYEQY
v_gene: TRBV6-1; abundance: NA; len: 13; CDR3aa: ASSDPGQVGETQY
v_gene: TRBV5-1; abundance: NA; len: 14; CDR3aa: ASSLGPSGTTGELF
v_gene: TRBV6-5; abundance: NA; len: 12; CDR3aa: ASKASGVFYEQY
v_gene: TRBV7-2; abundance: NA; len: 13; CDR3aa: ASSLQTGEGYEQY
v_gene: TRBV4-2; abundance: once; len: 12; CDR3aa: ASSKGLAGYEQY
v_gene: TRBV4-2; abundance: once; len: 14; CDR3aa: ASSQEQSSIGNEQF
v_gene: TRBV10-3; abundance: NA; len: 12; CDR3aa: AISEGRGREKLF
v_gene: TRBV6-6; abundance: once; len: 13; CDR3aa: ASSYGAGGPSEQF
v_gene: TRBV2; abundance: NA; len: 11; CDR3aa: ASSDGTGVEQF
v_gene: TRBV28; abundance: NA; len: 13; CDR3aa: ASSSRDRGTDTQY
v_gene: TRBV28; abundance: NA; len: 14; CDR3aa: ASRQLGGSSNQPQH
v_gene: TRBV2; abundance: NA; len: 12; CDR3aa: ASSGRGQYYGYT
v_gene: TRBV27; abundance: NA; len: 12; CDR3aa: ASSLAGGNEKLF
v_gene: TRBV5-6; abundance: NA; len: 13; CDR3aa: ASSFGSNLGSEQY
v_gene: TRBV4-1; abundance: NA; len: 15; CDR3aa: ASSQEGGVYSGGAQY
v_gene: TRBV5-1; abundance: NA; len: 14; CDR3aa: ASSLAWSGISYEQY
v_gene: TRBV2; abundance: NA; len: 12; CDR3aa: ASSRASYNSPLH
v_gene: TRBV9; abundance: NA; len: 12; CDR3aa: ASSPLQGNTEAF
v_gene: TRBV30; abundance: NA; len: 13; CDR3aa: ARTGDSSYNSPLH
v_gene: TRBV7-7; abundance: NA; len: 14; CDR3aa: ASSLRLAGGQETQY
v_gene: TRBV2; abundance: NA; len: 9; CDR3aa: ASGTRETQY
v_gene: TRBV6-6; abundance: NA; len: 14; CDR3aa: ASSRTGGRNTGELF
v_gene: TRBV7-8; abundance: NA; len: 12; CDR3aa: ASSQLTGGYEQY
v_gene: TRBV18; abundance: NA; len: 10; CDR3aa: ASSPVGYEQY
v_gene: TRBV19; abundance: NA; len: 12; CDR3aa: ASSIATQNTEAF
v_gene: TRBV30; abundance: NA; len: 10; CDR3aa: AWSPGVYGYT
v_gene: TRBV6-5; abundance: NA; len: 13; CDR3aa: ASSYSRGNRDTQY
v_gene: TRBV12-5; abundance: NA; len: 15; CDR3aa: ASGSLGLAGGRDEQF
v_gene: TRBV2; abundance: NA; len: 13; CDR3aa: ASRATGIGNQPQH
v_gene: TRBV4-1; abundance: NA; len: 14; CDR3aa: ASSPAGRTGDYEQY
v_gene: TRBV28; abundance: NA; len: 11; CDR3aa: ASSLPLEGEQY
v_gene: TRBV7-9; abundance: NA; len: 14; CDR3aa: ASSVMTGLSSYEQY
v_gene: TRBV6-1; abundance: NA; len: 14; CDR3aa: AISESQERLSYEQY
v_gene: TRBV19; abundance: NA; len: 13; CDR3aa: ASSRGAGRTDTQY
v_gene: TRBV18; abundance: NA; len: 12; CDR3aa: ASSPSGGRGEQF
v_gene: TRBV2; abundance: NA; len: 14; CDR3aa: ASSEALSGPYNEQF
v_gene: TRBV29-1; abundance: NA; len: 12; CDR3aa: SASGSGQGYGYT
v_gene: TRBV29-1; abundance: once; len: 12; CDR3aa: SVSGTSGVYEQF
v_gene: TRBV27; abundance: NA; len: 12; CDR3aa: ASSWGVLGGTQY
v_gene: TRBV4-2; abundance: NA; len: 14; CDR3aa: ASSLLTSGGIDTQY
v_gene: TRBV6-6; abundance: NA; len: 13; CDR3aa: ASSSIRERGYGYT
v_gene: TRBV27; abundance: NA; len: 17; CDR3aa: ASSLRQGARRSGANVLA
v_gene: TRBV15; abundance: medium-sized; len: 13; CDR3aa: ATSRDRSGANVLT
v_gene: TRBV6-6; abundance: NA; len: 13; CDR3aa: ASSTGLAGAETQY
v_gene: TRBV7-8; abundance: NA; len: 14; CDR3aa: ASSFQTAGYTDTQY
v_gene: TRBV10-2; abundance: NA; len: 14; CDR3aa: ASRVTSGSKSDTQY
v_gene: TRBV29-1; abundance: NA; len: 17; CDR3aa: SAPLRGTNEGESSYEQY
v_gene: TRBV6-1; abundance: NA; len: 11; CDR3aa: ASSPSGDIGYT